Sequencing of this T cell receptor (beta chain) was carried out in a study of beta chain features in type 1 diabetes. On the study more broadly: When patients were set against healthy donors, age, gender and cell yields were similar. Study findings and constraints: The naive, central memory and Treg TCRB repertoires looked more alike in patients than they did in healthy donors. Type 1 diabetes patients had VDJ junctions that carried fewer insertions and more deletions.

Germline V gene data show CDR1 as LNHNV and CDR2 as YYDKDF (reference sequence). V was pared by 0 bases and J by 5 bases, with 9 bases of the junction left unmatched. This CDR3 contains 17 residues. Expressed TCRB transcripts were sequenced because the entire RNA isolate underwent reverse transcription. Profiled with immunoSEQ multiplex PCR; TCRdb holds only in-frame clones, not every one. Of about 150,000 clones listed, roughly 8.1% are singletons. Isolation of CD4+ naive, central memory, regulatory and stem cell-like memory cells was achieved by sorting via CD45RO/CCR7/CD25/CD127/CD95/CD27. A few counts support this clone. Antigen specificity is unknown.

This chain connects TRBV15 to TRBJ2-5, with TRBD2 matching over 10 bases. The receptor comes from a young man in good health. The sample comprised central memory CD4+ T cells from blood. CDR3 residues: CATSRDRPSGGWETQYF. The CDR3 DNA reads TGTGCCACCAGCAGAGATCGCCCTAGCGGGGGCTGGGAGACCCAGTACTTC.